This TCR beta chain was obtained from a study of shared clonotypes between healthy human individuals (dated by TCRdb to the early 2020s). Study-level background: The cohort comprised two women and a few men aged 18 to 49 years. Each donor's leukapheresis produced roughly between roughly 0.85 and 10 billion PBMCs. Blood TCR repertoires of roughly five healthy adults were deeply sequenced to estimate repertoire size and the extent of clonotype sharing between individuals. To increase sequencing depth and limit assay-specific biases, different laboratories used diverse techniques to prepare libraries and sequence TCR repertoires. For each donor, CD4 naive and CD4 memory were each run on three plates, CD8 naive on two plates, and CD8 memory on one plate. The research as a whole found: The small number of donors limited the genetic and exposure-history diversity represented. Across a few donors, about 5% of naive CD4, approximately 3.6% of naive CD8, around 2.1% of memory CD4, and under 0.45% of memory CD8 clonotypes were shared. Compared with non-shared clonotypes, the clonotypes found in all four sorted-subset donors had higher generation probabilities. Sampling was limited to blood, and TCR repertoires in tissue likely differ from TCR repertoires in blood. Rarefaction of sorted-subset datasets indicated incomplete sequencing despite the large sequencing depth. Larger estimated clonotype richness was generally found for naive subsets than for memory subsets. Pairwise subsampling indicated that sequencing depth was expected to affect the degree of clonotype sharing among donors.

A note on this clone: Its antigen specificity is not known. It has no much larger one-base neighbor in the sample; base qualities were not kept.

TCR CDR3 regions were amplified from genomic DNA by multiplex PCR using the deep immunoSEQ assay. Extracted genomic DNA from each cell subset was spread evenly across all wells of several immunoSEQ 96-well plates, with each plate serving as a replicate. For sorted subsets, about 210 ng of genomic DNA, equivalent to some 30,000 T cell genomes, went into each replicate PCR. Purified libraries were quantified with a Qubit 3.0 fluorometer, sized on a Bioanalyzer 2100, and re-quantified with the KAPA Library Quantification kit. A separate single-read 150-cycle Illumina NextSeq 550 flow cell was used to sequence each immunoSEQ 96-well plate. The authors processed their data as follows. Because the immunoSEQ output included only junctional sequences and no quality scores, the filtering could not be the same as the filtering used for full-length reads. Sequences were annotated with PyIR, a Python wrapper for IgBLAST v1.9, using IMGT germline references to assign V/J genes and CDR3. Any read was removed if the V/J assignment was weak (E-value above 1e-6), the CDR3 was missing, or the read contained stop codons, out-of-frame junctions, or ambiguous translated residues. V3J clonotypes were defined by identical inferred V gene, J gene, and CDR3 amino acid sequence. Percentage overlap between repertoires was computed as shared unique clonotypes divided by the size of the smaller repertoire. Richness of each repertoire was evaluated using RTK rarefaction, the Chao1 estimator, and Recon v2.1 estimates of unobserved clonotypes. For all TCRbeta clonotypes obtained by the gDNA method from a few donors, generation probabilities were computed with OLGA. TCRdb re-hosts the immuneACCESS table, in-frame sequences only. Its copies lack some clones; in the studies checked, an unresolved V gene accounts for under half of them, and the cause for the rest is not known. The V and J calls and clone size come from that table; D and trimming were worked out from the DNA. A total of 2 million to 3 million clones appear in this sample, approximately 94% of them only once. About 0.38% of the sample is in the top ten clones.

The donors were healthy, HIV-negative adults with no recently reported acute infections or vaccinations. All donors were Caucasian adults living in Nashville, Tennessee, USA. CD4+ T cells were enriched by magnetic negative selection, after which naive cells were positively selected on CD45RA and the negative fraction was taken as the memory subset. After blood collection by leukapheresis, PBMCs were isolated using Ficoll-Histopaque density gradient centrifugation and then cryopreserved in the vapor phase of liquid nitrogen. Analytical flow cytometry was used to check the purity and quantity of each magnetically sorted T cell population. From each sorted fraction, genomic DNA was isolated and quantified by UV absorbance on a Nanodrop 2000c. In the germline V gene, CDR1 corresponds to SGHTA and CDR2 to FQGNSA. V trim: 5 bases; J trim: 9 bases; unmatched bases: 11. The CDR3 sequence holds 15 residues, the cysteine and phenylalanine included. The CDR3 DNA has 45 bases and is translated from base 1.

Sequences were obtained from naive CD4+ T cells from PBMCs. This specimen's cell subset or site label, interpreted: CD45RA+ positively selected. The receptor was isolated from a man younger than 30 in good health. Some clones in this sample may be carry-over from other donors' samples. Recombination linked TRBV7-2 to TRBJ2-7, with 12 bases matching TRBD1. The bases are TGTGCCAGCAGCCCAGGGGGGACAGGGGGCTTCGGGCAGTACTTC. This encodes CASSPGGTGGFGQYF.